One sample yielded the 4 T cell receptor beta chains listed below, sequenced in a study of blood T cells in healthy people across ages. The authors ran a second PCR of roughly 7 to 11 cycles using a sample-barcoded 5' primer and a J-beta primer mix. TCRdb processed the 5' RACE reads anew with MiXCR; each CDR3 protein has one entry. The profile shows about 1,800,000 distinct CDR3 sequences, approximately 30% of them singletons. Sequences were obtained from blood. These receptor sequences come from a woman aged 25-40 years in good health.

This sequence joins TRBV12-3 or TRBV12-4 and TRBJ1-2; 7 positions agree with TRBD1. Trimming cost V 5 bases and J 8 bases; bases outside gene matches: 8. The CDR3 has 13 amino acids. The CDR3 sequence is CASSPTGEGGYTF. The CDR3 bases are TGTGCCAGCAGTCCTACAGGGGAAGGAGGCTACACCTTC.

This clonotype was seen more than once but under ten times. This rearrangement joins TRBV5-1 to TRBJ2-1; 12 nucleotides match TRBD2. The CDR3 totals 19 residues. J gave up 0 bases and V 5 bases, and 12 bases lay outside the gene matches. Germline lookup yields CDR1 SGHRS and CDR2 YFSETQ. The CDR3 DNA sequence: TGCGCCAGCAGTTTGACTAGCGGGGGATTAAAAGTCTCCTACAATGAGCAGTTCTTC. It yields the protein CASSLTSGGLKVSYNEQFF.

This clonotype appeared a few times. The rearrangement links TRBV29-1 to TRBJ2-3; D is undetermined. Germline-derived CDR1 and CDR2 are SQVTM and ANQGSEA. V was pared by 5 bases and J by 0 bases, with 21 bases between. The CDR3 runs 17 residues. The CDR3 loop is CSVLGMTLWPSTDTQYF. The CDR3 coding sequence is TGCAGCGTTCTGGGGATGACACTCTGGCCCAGCACAGATACGCAGTATTTT.

The V gene is TRBV19, the J gene TRBJ1-5; D not resolved. CDR3 length: 16 residues. V lost 6 bases, J lost 7 bases, and 22 bases lay in between. Looked up from germline, CDR1 is LNHDA and CDR2 is SQIVND (reference sequence). CDR3: CASSPIGRLRWQPQHF. The CDR3 DNA follows: TGTGCCAGTAGCCCAATTGGTCGCCTCAGGTGGCAGCCCCAGCATTTT. The variable domain in full, with the rest retrieved from reference TRBV19 and TRBJ1-5, is DGGITQSPKYLFRKEGQNVTLSCEQNLNHDAMYWYRQDPGQGLRLIYYSQIVNDFQKGDIAEGYSVSREKKESFPLTVTSAQKNPTAFYLCASSPIGRLRWQPQHFGDGTRLSIL.